This is a list of T cell receptor beta chains from one sample in a study of T cell responses to AZD1222 COVID-19 vaccine. The assay was immunoSEQ multiplex PCR, and TCRdb's table has in-frame clones only and misses some. The sample includes nearly 90,000 clones, 88% of them seen just once. The specimen was peripheral blood, collected on day 0 of AZD1222 vaccination. The receptors were gathered from an adult in good health. The CDR3 runs from the conserved cysteine through the conserved F or W. Fields, in order: V gene, J gene, CDR3 protein.

TRBV27	TRBJ1-2	CASRAPYGYTF
TRBV11-2	TRBJ1-2	CASSLSPQSNYGYTF
TRBV19	TRBJ1-2	CASSIGVGGHGYGYTF
TRBV6-2/TRBV6-3	TRBJ1-5	CASSRRSTGGIGNQPQHF
TRBV15	TRBJ1-4	CATSRTRGDEKLFF
TRBV10-3	TRBJ2-4	CAISESGGENIQYF
TRBV28	TRBJ2-7	CASSSDRSMPEQYF
TRBV2	TRBJ1-1	CASSGSLNTEAFF
TRBV24-1	TRBJ2-7	CATSDTQGKQYF
TRBV21-1	TRBJ2-4	CASSFTGGSKNIQYF
TRBV18	TRBJ1-2	CASSPLSGPDGYTF
TRBV24-1	TRBJ2-1	CATSDPPSGRANEQFF
TRBV28	TRBJ1-2	CASSSPELGDTF
TRBV7-2	TRBJ2-3	CASSLVGVDTQYF
TRBV10-1	TRBJ2-3	CASSDGDTATDTQYF
TRBV21-1	TRBJ2-1	CASSTDSYNEQFF
TRBV2	TRBJ2-5	CASSRDSQETQYF
TRBV6-2/TRBV6-3	TRBJ2-3	CASSYLIVADTQYF
TRBV27	TRBJ2-1	CASTSGSSYNEQFF
TRBV4-1	TRBJ2-1	CASSQGGLAGNNEQFF
TRBV6-2/TRBV6-3	TRBJ1-2	CASSYSAYYGYTF
TRBV28	TRBJ2-5	CASTKGLAGGGTQYF
TRBV4-1	TRBJ2-1	CASSQVLAGGPDEQFF
TRBV19	TRBJ2-1	CATTRLAGSNEQFF
TRBV7-2	TRBJ1-6	CASSVSYEGSSYNSPLHF
TRBV11-1	TRBJ2-7	CASSLAIIHEQYF
TRBV5-6	TRBJ2-7	CASSFTSGSYEQYF
TRBV19	TRBJ1-3	CASTLPGQGAPGNTIYF
TRBV6-2/TRBV6-3	TRBJ1-1	CASSYTGYSEAFF